These 18 T cell receptor beta chains were all obtained from the same sample, sequenced in a study of sequential checkpoint blockade in melanoma. Treatment in this sample: randomized to nivolumab then ipilimumab (arm A) or the reverse (arm B). Assay used: immunoSEQ multiplex PCR; TCRdb lists only in-frame clones, some missing. The repertoire holds more than 10,000 clones, with 27% as singletons. The starting material was tumor tissue (inferred from file names), obtained from a patient given nivolumab and ipilimumab in sequence. These receptors originate from a human donor with melanoma.

In its sample, this clone was seen once. The chain carries TRBV19 and TRBJ1-4; D unclear. The CDR3 runs to 18 residues. The germline CDR1 and CDR2 sequences are LNHDA and SQIVND (reference sequence). The V and J ends lost 6 bases and 0 bases respectively, with 20 bases between them. CDR3 amino acids: CASSLERGTISTNEKLFF. DNA of the CDR3: TGTGCCAGTAGCCTAGAGAGAGGAACCATCTCAACTAATGAAAAACTGTTTTTT.

This clone has at least ten counts. The chain couples TRBV11-3 to TRBJ2-1, with 11 bases that match TRBD2. CDR1 is SGHNT, CDR2 YENEEA, per germline. This CDR3 is 15 amino acids long. After removal of 3 bases from V and 3 bases from J, the junction contained 1 base not matched to a gene. The CDR3 region has the DNA TGTGCCAGCAGCTTCGGGACTAGCGGCTACAATGAGCAGTTCTTC. Encoded protein: CASSFGTSGYNEQFF.

This clone was counted between two and nine times. The rearrangement uses TRBV6-8 and TRBJ2-3, with D perhaps matching TRBD1 (7 bases). CDR3 length equals 16 residues. Germline V gene sequence: CDR1 MNHGY, CDR2 SAAAGT. The V and J ends lost 5 bases and 4 bases respectively, with 19 bases between them. The CDR3 here is CASSPRQGRGPDTQYF. CDR3 DNA: TGTGCCAGCAGTCCCCGACAGGGCCGGGGGCCAGATACGCAGTATTTT.

This clone was counted only a few times. The rearrangement links TRBV12-2 to TRBJ2-2; the table calls TRBD2, which could not be checked here. TRBV12-2 is termed a pseudogene. The CDR3 consists of 15 residues. CDR3 in DNA: TGTGCCTGTACCGGAGAGGCGACGAACACCGGGGAGCTGTTTTTT. This translates into CACTGEATNTGELFF.

Worth noting for this clone: Some base is ambiguous or went unread, and X replaces its residue. Here the CDR3 reads CASSWXASTDTQYF. CDR3 coding DNA: TGCGCCAGCAGCTGGWCAGCTAGCACAGATACGCAGTATTTT. The rearrangement joins TRBV5-1 to TRBJ2-3; D is undetermined. The germline V gene encodes CDR1 SGHRS and CDR2 YFSETQ. The V and J ends lost 3 bases and 0 bases respectively, with 8 bases between them. The CDR3 loop spans 14 amino acids.

This clone was counted only a few times. This chain uses TRBV6-8 with TRBJ2-3; D ambiguous. Germline lookup yields CDR1 MNHGY and CDR2 SAAAGT. Trimming stripped 0 bases from V and 4 bases from J, with 2 bases between. The CDR3 contains 12 residues. CDR3 protein: CASSYSPDTQYF. DNA for the CDR3: TGTGCCAGCAGTTACTCTCCAGATACGCAGTATTTT.

The chain employs TRBV4-1 and TRBJ2-1; D is unresolved. Between the trimmed V and J ends, which lost 3 bases and 5 bases, there was a span of 11 bases. The germline V gene has CDR1 MGHRA and CDR2 YSYEKL. The CDR3 contains 14 residues. In nucleotides, the CDR3 is TGCGCCAGCAGCCATCCCTGGCGCCACAATGAGCAGTTCTTC. Protein: CASSHPWRHNEQFF.

V gene TRBV9 combines with J gene TRBJ2-1, with a weak D call TRBD1 (6 bases). Germline values: CDR1 SGDLS, CDR2 YYNGEE. The CDR3 contains 13 residues. Trimming stripped 3 bases from V and 7 bases from J, with 11 bases between. For the CDR3, the DNA is TGTGCCAGCAGCGACAACAGGGTTAATGAGCAGTTCTTC. It yields the protein CASSDNRVNEQFF. The full variable domain, completed using reference TRBV9 and TRBJ2-1, is DSGVTQTPKHLITATGQRVTLRCSPRSGDLSVYWYQQSLDQGLQFLIQYYNGEERAKGNILERFSAQQFPDLHSELNLSSLELGDSALYFCASSDNRVNEQFFGPGTRLTVL.

The V gene is TRBV5-1, the J gene TRBJ2-3; 7 bases map to TRBD1. The CDR3 runs to 15 residues. V was clipped by 2 bases and J by 5 bases; unmatched bases: 8. Per germline, CDR1 SGHRS and CDR2 YFSETQ. CDR3 in amino acids: CASSFRQGKKDTQYF. As DNA, the CDR3 is TGCGCCAGCAGCTTTCGACAGGGCAAAAAAGATACGCAGTATTTT.

This clone showed up many times. The CDR3 reads CASSLDRVEAFF. CDR3 coding DNA: TGTGCCAGCAGCCTGGACAGGGTTGAAGCTTTCTTT. The chain couples TRBV9 to TRBJ1-1, with 8 bases lining up with TRBD1. This CDR3 is 12 amino acids long. Germline V gene lookup returns CDR1 SGDLS and CDR2 YYNGEE. Trimming at V came to 4 bases and at J to 7 bases, leaving 3 bases not matched to a gene. The entire variable domain, with the rest obtained from reference TRBV9 and TRBJ1-1, is as follows: DSGVTQTPKHLITATGQRVTLRCSPRSGDLSVYWYQQSLDQGLQFLIQYYNGEERAKGNILERFSAQQFPDLHSELNLSSLELGDSALYFCASSLDRVEAFFGQGTRLTVV.

This clone showed up many times. The chain joins TRBV10-3 to TRBJ2-7, with TRBD2 matching over 9 bases. Looked up from germline, CDR1 is ENHRY and CDR2 is SYGVKD. This CDR3 has 13 amino acids. The ends lost 8 bases at V and 3 bases at J; junction bases unmatched: 5. For the CDR3, the DNA is TGTGCCATCGGCGGCGGGAGGGGCTACGAGCAGTACTTC. It is translated as CAIGGGRGYEQYF.

By frequency in the sample, this clone is medium-sized (0.01 to 0.1%). This chain connects TRBV6-8 to TRBJ1-5; D is possibly TRBD1 (5 bases). The length of the CDR3 is 15 residues. Germline CDR1 is MNHGY and CDR2 is SAAAGT. The ends were cut back, 6 bases at V and 2 bases at J, with 14 bases in the middle. In DNA, the CDR3 is TGTGCCAGCAGCCCTCACGGCAGGGGCAATCAGCCCCAGCATTTT. Encoded protein: CASSPHGRGNQPQHF.

This clone was observed at least ten times. The chain uses TRBV11-3 and TRBJ1-4, with a weak D call TRBD1 (5 bases). This CDR3 contains 14 residues. Trimming left V 5 bases short and J 5 bases short, with 12 bases between. Germline V lookup: CDR1 SGHNT, CDR2 YENEEA. The CDR3 DNA is TGTGCCAGCAGCCGGGGAGGGGTCAATGAAAAACTGTTTTTT. Translating gives CASSRGGVNEKLFF.

This clone was counted many times. This chain uses TRBV11-3 with TRBJ2-1, with D perhaps assigned TRBD1 or TRBD2 (6 bases each). Germline V CDR1 and CDR2: SGHNT, YENEEA. Trimming took 3 bases from V and 6 from J, leaving 15 bases between them. The CDR3 runs 15 residues. CDR3 protein: CASSFSSGGGNEQFF. The CDR3 DNA is TGTGCCAGCAGCTTCAGTAGCGGAGGGGGCAATGAGCAGTTCTTC.

The rearrangement uses TRBV18 and TRBJ1-2; maybe TRBD1 (5 bases). Germline CDR1 reads KGHSH; CDR2 reads LQKENI. Trimming pared 1 base from V and 4 bases from J, leaving 13 bases between. The CDR3 spans 15 residues. Here the CDR3 DNA reads TGTGCCAGCTCACCACGGGACTTGAGTGTCTATGGCTACACCTTC. Amino acids: CASSPRDLSVYGYTF.

The rearrangement joins TRBV6-8 to TRBJ1-2, with unresolved D. The CDR3 is made up of 14 amino acids. Germline CDR1 and CDR2: MNHGY and SAAAGT. Trimming shortened V by 0 bases and J by 4 bases, and 9 bases separated the two germline ends. Written as DNA, the CDR3 is TGTGCCAGCAGTTACTCCGCAGACTCCTATGGCTACACCTTC. This encodes CASSYSADSYGYTF.

This clone came up once. The chain couples TRBV29-1 to TRBJ2-6; 8 bases line up with TRBD2. Trimming removed 7 bases from V and 4 bases from J; junction bases left unmatched: 3. Germline V gene sequence: CDR1 SQVTM, CDR2 ANQGSEA. This CDR3 is 13 amino acids long. DNA of the CDR3: TGCAGCGCCGGGGGGGACGGGGCCAACGTCCTGACTTTC. Translating it yields CSAGGDGANVLTF.

The sample holds a few counts of this clone. Mismatch with germline at one junction end may stem from a read error. The genes are TRBV29-1 and TRBJ1-3; 10 bases map to TRBD1. Germline V gene sequence: CDR1 SQVTM, CDR2 ANQGSEA. CDR3 length: 16 amino acids. CDR3 amino acids: CSVEARDRGSGNTIYF. CDR3 nucleotides: TGCAGCGTAGAAGCCCGGGACAGGGGTTCTGGAAACACCATATATTTT.